This TCR beta chain was obtained from a study of beta chain features in type 1 diabetes (dated by TCRdb to the late 2010s). Broadly, across the study: Patients and healthy donors did not differ in mean age, gender distribution, total cell number or subset yield. Naive and central memory subsets were obtained from all 30 or so donors, but regulatory and stem cell-like memory subsets were isolated from only 8 patients and about eight healthy donors. Across all samples, some 110,000,000 sorted cells were examined, and cell number per subset correlated strongly with RNA yield. The study compared TCRB repertoires of sorted circulating CD4+ T cell subsets between recently diagnosed type 1 diabetes patients and matched healthy donors. What the authors observed across the whole study: Naive, central memory and regulatory TCRB repertoires appeared more similar among patients than among healthy donors. Because the HLA sub-analyses included only small numbers of individuals, any influence of HLA type on TCRB rearrangement was left unresolved. Shorter templates might have been favored by PCR, but patient and control samples were amplified and corrected together, so both groups would have been affected equally by any skew. Fewer insertions and more nucleotide deletions at VDJ recombination sites were observed in patients with type 1 diabetes, implying thymic rearrangement abnormalities. A moderate but significant shortening of TCRB CDR3 length was observed in type 1 diabetes patients in all four CD4+ subsets. Sequencing cDNA rather than genomic DNA could over-represent highly expressing activated cells, although activation and CD3 levels did not differ between groups.

About this clone itself: Its antigen is currently not known. The record has no base qualities; no much larger clone is one base away.

The CDR3 starts with the cysteine, ends with the phenylalanine, and has 19 residues. This entry keeps only the CDR3 DNA: 57 bases, framed from base 1. V trim: 0 bases; J trim: 5 bases; unmatched bases: 12. From each donor, a single peripheral blood sample of about 120 mL on average was drawn into heparinised tubes. A BD FACSAria II and a panel including CD45RO, CCR7, CD25, CD127, CD95 and CD27 were used to sort naive, central memory, regulatory and stem cell-like memory CD4+ T cells. A purity above 95% was achieved for all sorted populations. PBMCs were separated immediately by Lymphoprep density gradient centrifugation and were stained directly, without being cultured. Samples were stained and sorted in pairs, with one healthy donor and one patient per experiment, so that batch effects were minimized. The entire isolated RNA was reverse transcribed using the High Capacity cDNA Reverse Transcription Kit, and thus expressed TCRB transcripts were sequenced. Deep immunoSEQ sequencing was performed on naive, central memory and regulatory T cell samples, with an average of roughly 3.6 million total reads per sample. After sorted cells were lysed in RLT buffer, RNA was extracted with DNase-treated RNeasy Micro or Mini kits, with the choice depending on cell number. To prevent cross-contamination, every cell subset was processed on its own, while patient and healthy donor samples were processed together. TCRB sequences were amplified from cDNA with the immunoSEQ multiplex PCR, producing 87-bp fragments spanning the CDR3 region. Sequencing of the amplicons was done on the Illumina HiSeq platform. The authors' analysis ran thus. Synthetic template baselines were used to correct PCR bias computationally, reads within Hamming distance 2 were collapsed together, and singletons that could not be merged were discarded. Reads were aligned against IMGT to assign V, D and J genes, CDR3 length and insertions or deletions at six rearrangement sites. Within each subset, clonotype counts were normalized to the number of sorted cells before true diversity and Gini coefficients were calculated with the tcR R package. Repertoire sharing was quantified using the overlap coefficient calculated on TCRB nucleotide sequences. As a proxy for the pre-selection repertoire, out-of-frame TCRB sequences from naive cells were analyzed. TCRdb provides this immuneACCESS table in a form limited to in-frame rearrangements. Some clones are lacking; in checked studies, under half of them reflect an unresolved V gene, and why the rest are absent is not known. V and J calls and clone size are those listed in that table; D and trimming were worked out from the DNA. Recorded for this sample are around 310,000 clones; around an eighth of them occurred a single time. About 0.015% of the sample belongs to the ten largest clones.

Sequences were obtained from naive CD4+ T cells from blood. Explained via the paper, the cell subset or site label denotes: true naive CD4+ T cells. The TCR originated in a woman aged 18 to 35 with type 1 diabetes. Rearrangement joined TRBV23-1 to TRBJ2-1; TRBD2 aligns with 11 central bases. TRBV23-1 qualifies as an ORF whose function is uncertain. The nucleotide sequence reads TGCGCCAGCAGTCAATCTCCCAATATGGGACTAGCGGCCGACAATGAGCAGTTCTTC. It encodes CASSQSPNMGLAADNEQFF.